This record looks at one T cell receptor (beta chain) sequence and its context. The antigen is not known. This sample was taken from a study of cytotoxic CD8 clonotypes in ibrutinib-treated CLL. On the study more broadly: Partial responders about 24, complete 2; about twelve progressed and around 15 stayed in remission by median 68 months. Points from the study as a whole: Public clonotypes were rare and shrank or held steady on treatment. At progression, clonality fell back toward baseline after rising at ibrutinib response.

TCRdb's copy holds only in-frame clones and misses some; the assay was immunoSEQ multiplex PCR. This sample yields nearly 300,000 clones, of which approximately 79% are seen a single time; around 6% belongs to the top ten. About 1.9 micrograms of genomic DNA (from cryopreserved PBMCs) were used for TCR beta libraries. CDR3 length: 13 residues. With 6 bases clipped from V and 4 bases from J, the junction kept 3 bases outside the gene matches. Germline V gene sequence: CDR1 ENHRY, CDR2 SYGVKD. The rearrangement links TRBV10-3 to TRBJ2-5, with TRBD1 matching over 9 bases. Here the sequenced sample was PBMCs, taken at disease progression, from a patient treated with ibrutinib. This TCR was recovered from a human donor with chronic lymphocytic leukemia. CDR3 sequence (DNA): TGTGCCATCAGGGGGACAGGGTTAGAGACCCAGTACTTC. Amino acid sequence: CAIRGTGLETQYF.